Presented here are 27 T cell receptor beta chains from one specimen sequenced in a study of blood T cells in healthy people across ages. Primers used in a second PCR of about 7 to 11 cycles were a sample-barcoded 5' primer and a J-beta primer mix. TCRdb reprocessed the 5' RACE reads with MiXCR, giving one entry per CDR3 protein. Altogether more than 650,000 distinct CDR3 sequences are present, about a fifth being singletons, with the ten largest covering under 25%. The sample consisted of blood. The receptor source for this set is a man in his 70s in good health.

This clonotype has more than one count but fewer than ten. This sequence joins TRBV12-3 or TRBV12-4 and TRBJ2-5; a weak D match, TRBD1 (6 bases). This CDR3 region has 18 residues. V dropped 2 bases and J dropped 1 base, with 20 bases sitting between them. CDR3 loop: CASSLRVRVAGAQETQYF. CDR3 coding DNA: TGTGCCAGCAGTTTAAGGGTTCGGGTCGCAGGGGCCCAAGAGACCCAGTACTTC.

CDR3 in DNA: TGTGCCAGCAGGAAAGCCGGGACAGGGACCTACGAGCAGTACTTC. Translation: CASRKAGTGTYEQYF. The chain carries TRBV28 and TRBJ2-5, with 9 nucleotides matching TRBD1. TRBJ2-7 explains the end of the DNA better; the J call may be wrong. Germline values: CDR1 MDHEN, CDR2 SYDVKM. The CDR3 has 15 residues.

This clonotype was seen a handful of times. The genes are TRBV3-1 and TRBJ1-6; D might be TRBD1 (5 bases). With 1 base removed from V and 6 bases from J, the gap between germline ends came to 13 bases. The CDR3 extends over 16 amino acids. Germline values: CDR1 LGHDT, CDR2 YNNKEL (reference sequence). CDR3 DNA: TGTGCCAGCAGCCAAGCGGGGGTGACACCTAATTCACCCCTCCACTTT. Translated, it gives CASSQAGVTPNSPLHF.

This clonotype was seen a handful of times. This sequence joins TRBV9 and TRBJ2-3, with D hard to call. V was shortened by 4 bases and J by 0 bases, with 12 bases between the two germline ends. This CDR3 has 15 residues. Germline values: CDR1 SGDLS, CDR2 YYNGEE. In DNA, the CDR3 is TGTGCCAGCAGCTTACTAACTGACAGCACAGATACGCAGTATTTT. Translated: CASSLLTDSTDTQYF.

This clonotype has a handful of counts. An end of the junction does not agree with germline; a read error may underlie this. The V call is TRBV5-1, the J call TRBJ1-1, with a weak D call TRBD1 (5 bases). The CDR3 runs 14 residues. Germline V gene sequence: CDR1 SGHRS, CDR2 YFSETQ. In DNA form, the CDR3 reads TGCGTCAGCAGAAAGGACAACTTGAACACTGAAGCTTTCTTT. Translating it yields CVSRKDNLNTEAFF.

On this clonotype itself: A read error may produce the germline difference seen at one junction end. The chain joins TRBV9 to TRBJ2-7; no clear D gene. Germline CDR1 is SGDLS and CDR2 is YYNGEE. The CDR3 spans 14 residues. The CDR3 loop is CASNVELESYEQYF. CDR3 in DNA: TGTGCCAGCAACGTAGAACTGGAATCCTACGAGCAGTACTTC. Using reference TRBV9 and TRBJ2-7 for the parts outside the CDR3, the full variable domain is DSGVTQTPKHLITATGQRVTLRCSPRSGDLSVYWYQQSLDQGLQFLIQYYNGEERAKGNILERFSAQQFPDLHSELNLSSLELGDSALYFCASNVELESYEQYFGPGTRLTVT.

The rearrangement uses TRBV5-1 and TRBJ2-5; 9 bases fit TRBD1. The germline V gene encodes CDR1 SGHRS and CDR2 YFSETQ. V lost 1 base, J lost 4 bases, and 5 bases stayed unmatched. The CDR3 totals 15 residues. The chain's CDR3 is CASSLRTGERETQYF. The CDR3 DNA sequence: TGCGCCAGCAGCTTGAGGACAGGGGAACGAGAGACCCAGTACTTC.

This chain joins TRBV29-1 and TRBJ2-3, with D possibly being TRBD1 or TRBD2 (5 bases each). Germline CDR1 and CDR2: SQVTM and ANQGSEA. V was pared by 7 bases and J by 7 bases, with 21 bases between. This CDR3 is built from 14 residues. The CDR3 loop reads CSAPQPGLLNTQYF. Written as DNA, the CDR3 is TGCAGCGCCCCCCAGCCGGGGCTCTTGAATACGCAGTATTTT.

This sequence joins TRBV10-3 and TRBJ2-1; TRBD1 is a possible D gene (6 bases). The CDR3 has 11 amino acids. With 6 bases removed from V and 7 bases from J, the gap between germline ends came to 7 bases. The germline V gene has CDR1 ENHRY and CDR2 SYGVKD. CDR3 in amino acids: CAISTGNEQFF. In nucleotides, the CDR3 is TGTGCCATCAGCACAGGGAATGAGCAGTTCTTC.

The chain is built from TRBV7-2 and TRBJ1-2, with D unclear. The V gene lost 5 bases and the J gene lost 5 bases, with 15 bases spanning the gap. The germline CDR1 and CDR2 sequences are SGHTA and FQGNSA. This CDR3 spans 14 amino acids. CDR3 coding DNA: TGTGCCAGCAGCCAGCTCATGTCGGCGTATGGCTACACCTTC. This gives the protein CASSQLMSAYGYTF.

As concerns this clonotype: A read error may be the cause here, since a much bigger clone is one base away. V and J are TRBV5-1 and TRBJ1-1; 10 bases fit TRBD1. CDR3 size: 17 residues. The junction had 9 bases not matched to a gene; V was cut back by 0 bases and J by 4 bases. Germline values: CDR1 SGHRS, CDR2 YFSETQ. CDR3 loop: CASSLGQGAHISTEAFF. CDR3 coding DNA: TGCGCCAGCAGCTTGGGACAGGGGGCCCACATCAGCACTGAAGCTTTCTTT.

This clonotype turned up a few times. The V gene is TRBV18, the J gene TRBJ1-1, with 9 bases that match TRBD1. The CDR3 sequence is 13 residues long. J was trimmed by 8 bases and V by 6 bases; bases with no gene match: 7. CDR1 is KGHSH, CDR2 LQKENI, per germline. The CDR3 sequence is CASSGTGITEAFF. CDR3 nucleotides: TGTGCCAGCTCGGGGACAGGGATAACCGAAGCTTTCTTT.

This clonotype came up a few times. The V gene is TRBV5-1, the J gene TRBJ2-1; a possible D gene is TRBD1 (6 bases). Germline values: CDR1 SGHRS, CDR2 YFSETQ. The length of the CDR3 is 17 residues. V was pared by 4 bases and J by 0 bases, with 17 bases between. CDR3 coding DNA: TGCGCCAGCAGCCCCGACAGGCCCCTCAGCTCCTACAATGAGCAGTTCTTC. Residues: CASSPDRPLSSYNEQFF.

This clonotype came up a few times. The chain uses TRBV7-9 and TRBJ2-5; D is perhaps TRBD1 (6 bases). Matching the DNA end better, TRBJ2-7 makes the J call doubtful. This CDR3 spans 14 amino acids. Germline V CDR1 and CDR2: SEHNR, FQNEAQ (reference sequence). The CDR3 sequence: CASKAPQGRGEQYF. The DNA of the CDR3 is TGTGCCAGCAAAGCACCCCAGGGGCGCGGCGAGCAGTACTTC.

This clonotype has ten or more counts. The CDR3 sequence is CASSETSGTLTQYF. The CDR3 nucleotides are TGCGCCAGCAGCGAAACTAGCGGGACCCTCACGCAGTATTTT. The V call is TRBV5-1, the J call TRBJ2-3, with 10 bases lining up with TRBD2. Germline V lookup: CDR1 SGHRS, CDR2 YFSETQ. The CDR3 is 14 amino acids. Germline trimming cut 4 bases from V and 9 bases from J; bases unmatched to any gene: 8.

This clonotype was found a few times. The V call is TRBV4-1, the J call TRBJ2-3, with 8 bases that match TRBD2. Looked up from germline, CDR1 is MGHRA and CDR2 is YSYEKL. The CDR3 is 16 amino acids. V gave up 0 bases and J gave up 4 bases; unmatched junction bases: 6. The CDR3 DNA reads TGCGCCAGCAGCCAAGATCACAGCGGGAGCGCAGATACGCAGTATTTT. Amino acid sequence: CASSQDHSGSADTQYF.

The chain has TRBV12-3 or TRBV12-4 and TRBJ1-2; D remains ambiguous. The V end was cut by 6 bases, the J end by 2 bases, with 13 bases between. There are 14 residues in the CDR3. CDR3 loop: CASSPFLGNYGYTF. Written as DNA, the CDR3 is TGTGCCAGCAGCCCCTTTTTGGGAAACTATGGCTACACCTTC.

This rearrangement joins TRBV7-6 to TRBJ1-4; TRBD1 aligns across 9 bases. Trimming took 4 bases from V and 8 from J; bases not matched to a gene: 8. From germline, CDR1 is SGHVS and CDR2 FNYEAQ. This CDR3 has 15 amino acids. This chain's CDR3 is CASSSRQGGWEKLFF. The CDR3, as DNA: TGTGCCAGCAGCTCCCGACAGGGGGGTTGGGAAAAACTGTTTTTT.

V and J are TRBV2 and TRBJ2-5; D might be TRBD1 or TRBD2, each matching 5 bases. The germline CDR1 and CDR2 sequences are SNHLY and FYNNEI. V lost 0 bases to trimming and J lost 6 bases, with 14 bases between them. The CDR3 has 15 amino acids. The CDR3 protein is CASSEASAGIQTQYF. The CDR3 DNA is TGTGCCAGCAGTGAAGCTAGCGCAGGGATTCAGACCCAGTACTTC.

This clonotype was seen at least ten times. V and J are TRBV20-1 and TRBJ2-7, with TRBD1 matching over 9 bases. After removal of 4 bases from V and 1 base from J, the junction contained 11 bases not matched to a gene. Germline V gives CDR1 DFQATT, CDR2 SNEGSKA (reference sequence). The CDR3 spans 16 residues. The CDR3 loop is CSAIETGDRASYEQYF. CDR3 DNA: TGCAGTGCTATAGAGACGGGGGACAGGGCATCCTACGAGCAGTACTTC.

This clonotype occurred a few times. The chain joins TRBV29-1 to TRBJ2-3; TRBD2 matches 9 bases. Looked up from germline, CDR1 is SQVTM and CDR2 is ANQGSEA. The V gene end was trimmed by 1 base and the J gene end by 3 bases; junction bases not matched to a gene: 5. The CDR3 extends over 15 amino acids. The CDR3 reads CSVEGSGSSTDTQYF. In DNA, the CDR3 is TGCAGCGTTGAAGGTAGCGGGAGCTCGACAGATACGCAGTATTTT.

This clonotype was seen a few times. This chain connects TRBV19 to TRBJ2-3, with D possibly being TRBD2 (5 bases). The V and J ends lost 6 bases and 2 bases respectively, with 18 bases between them. The length of the CDR3 is 16 residues. Germline assignment: CDR1 LNHDA and CDR2 SQIVND (reference sequence). The CDR3 nucleotides are TGTGCCAGTAGGTGGGGTGGTAGCGAGCACACAGATACGCAGTATTTT. It yields the protein CASRWGGSEHTDTQYF.

This clonotype was detected only a few times. The V gene is TRBV7-2, the J gene TRBJ2-3; 8 bases are shared with TRBD2. The CDR3 is made up of 14 amino acids. The germline CDR1 and CDR2 sequences are SGHTA and FQGNSA. V shed 1 base and J 7 bases; nucleotides not matched to a gene: 4. As DNA, the CDR3 is TGTGCCAGCAGCTTAGTCGGGGGGGCGAATACGCAGTATTTT. This gives the protein CASSLVGGANTQYF.

This chain joins TRBV20-1 and TRBJ2-1, with D tentatively TRBD1 (6 bases). Trimming stripped 6 bases from V and 1 base from J, with 16 bases between. CDR3 size: 15 residues. Germline V lookup: CDR1 DFQATT, CDR2 SNEGSKA (reference sequence). CDR3 DNA sequence: TGCAGTGCCCAAACCCAGGGGTGGTCCTACAATGAGCAGTTCTTC. Encoded protein: CSAQTQGWSYNEQFF.

This clonotype was recorded once. The chain carries TRBV20-1 and TRBJ1-3, with D tentatively TRBD1 (6 bases). CDR3 size: 13 residues. V shed 3 bases and J shed 4 bases, with 10 bases lying between them. CDR1 DFQATT and CDR2 SNEGSKA come from the germline V gene (reference sequence). The CDR3 nucleotides are TGCAGTGCTAGGGGGGGGCCAGGAAACACCATATATTTT. It is translated as CSARGGPGNTIYF.

This clonotype came up a few times. The chain uses TRBV6-5 and TRBJ1-1; TRBD1 is a possible D gene (6 bases). This CDR3 region has 14 residues. V was clipped by 2 bases and J by 6 bases, with 13 bases between them. The germline gives CDR1 MNHEY, CDR2 SVGAGI. CDR3 protein: CASSYLLGASEAFF. The CDR3 DNA is TGTGCCAGCAGTTACCTTTTGGGGGCGTCTGAAGCTTTCTTT.

Concerning this clonotype itself: This may be a read error: a much more frequent sequence differs by one nucleotide. CDR3 sequence reads: CASSYVGDGYTF. The CDR3 nucleotides are TGTGCCAGCAGTTACGTAGGGGATGGCTACACCTTC. The chain recombines TRBV6-6 with TRBJ1-2; D perhaps matches TRBD1 (5 bases). Germline assignment: CDR1 MNHNY and CDR2 SVGAGI (reference sequence). Trimming removed 2 bases from V and 6 bases from J, with 7 bases in between. The CDR3 loop spans 12 amino acids.